This is a list of T cell receptor beta chains from one sample in a study of blood T cell repertoires in COVID-19. Only in-frame clones appear in the TCRdb table, and some are missing; sequencing was by immunoSEQ multiplex PCR. The table records about 75,000 clones, 74% of them present only once. Sequencing input: peripheral blood. These receptor sequences come from a human donor with acute or convalescent COVID-19. The donor label of this sample is uncertain. Both conserved end residues are part of each CDR3. D genes are given only for firm matches. Size values are once, few and many counts, or a class for expanded clones, and some rows have none.

j_call	v_call	d_call	cdr3_length	clone_size	cdr3_aa	cdr3_nt
TRBJ2-7	TRBV18	TRBD1	15	.	CASSLGQGSSYEQYF	TGTGCCAGCTCACTCGGACAGGGGAGCTCCTACGAGCAGTACTTC
TRBJ2-3	TRBV11-1	TRBD2	16	once	CASSLRTSGFSDTQYF	TGTGCCAGCAGCCTAAGGACTAGCGGGTTCTCAGATACGCAGTATTTT
TRBJ1-1	TRBV5-1	TRBD1	15	.	CASTSTGAWNTEAFF	TGCGCCAGCACCTCGACAGGGGCCTGGAACACTGAAGCTTTCTTT
TRBJ1-4	TRBV4-3	.	13	few	CASSQVYPEKLFF	TGCGCCAGCAGCCAAGTCTATCCTGAAAAACTGTTTTTT
TRBJ1-1	TRBV5-1	.	13	once	CASKAASGTEAFF	TGCGCCAGCAAGGCGGCATCGGGGACTGAAGCTTTCTTT
TRBJ2-1	TRBV24-1	TRBD1	17	.	CATSDPSGTGGYNEQFF	TGTGCCACCAGTGACCCTTCCGGGACAGGGGGCTACAATGAGCAGTTCTTC
TRBJ2-7	TRBV28	TRBD1	11	few	CVSTGDCEQYF	TGTGTCAGCACAGGGGATTGCGAGCAGTACTTC
TRBJ1-2	TRBV7-2	.	14	.	CASSSLGAIYGYTF	TGTGCCAGCAGCTCGTTGGGGGCCATCTATGGCTACACCTTC
TRBJ1-1	TRBV28	TRBD1	14	.	CASSLQGGRTEAFF	TGTGCCAGCAGTTTACAGGGGGGTCGGACTGAAGCTTTCTTT
TRBJ1-2	TRBV19	TRBD1	15	.	CASSIDRGGDYGYTF	TGTGCCAGTAGTATCGACAGGGGTGGTGACTATGGCTACACCTTC
TRBJ1-2	TRBV12-1	.	17	.	CASSFGVIGRLGYGYTF	TGTGCCAGCAGCTTTGGAGTAATCGGCAGACTAGGCTATGGCTACACCTTC
TRBJ1-1	TRBV4-1	.	13	few	CASSQGRYNEAFF	TGCGCCAGCAGCCAAGGCAGGTATAATGAAGCTTTCTTT
TRBJ2-7	TRBV18	.	16	few	CASSPTAGVMDYEQYF	TGTGCCAGCTCACCAACCGCAGGGGTGATGGACTACGAGCAGTACTTC
TRBJ2-1	TRBV7-2	TRBD1	16	.	CASSSQGARTYNEQFF	TGTGCCAGCAGCTCCCAGGGGGCGCGAACCTACAATGAGCAGTTCTTC
TRBJ1-5	TRBV5-1	.	14	.	CASSPGSGNQPQHF	TGCGCCAGCAGCCCCGGTTCCGGCAATCAGCCCCAGCATTTT
TRBJ2-7	TRBV11-2	.	13	.	CASSPSVSYEQYF	TGTGCCAGCAGCCCCAGCGTTTCCTACGAGCAGTACTTC
TRBJ1-1	TRBV29-1	.	13	.	CSVEDRWATEAFF	TGCAGCGTTGAAGATCGGTGGGCCACTGAAGCTTTCTTT
TRBJ2-3	TRBV28	.	16	.	CASSLGGFRGADTQYF	TGTGCCAGCAGTTTGGGAGGCTTCAGGGGGGCAGATACGCAGTATTTT
TRBJ2-1	TRBV5-4	TRBD2	17	.	CASSLGGLAGVVNEQFF	TGTGCCAGCAGCTTGGGGGGACTAGCGGGAGTAGTCAATGAGCAGTTCTTC
TRBJ1-1	TRBV24-1	TRBD1	16	.	CATSEGGTGGDTEAFF	TGTGCCACCAGTGAGGGGGGGACAGGGGGGGACACTGAAGCTTTCTTT
TRBJ2-5	TRBV5-1	.	14	.	CASSLDSVQETQYF	TGCGCCAGCAGCTTGGATTCAGTACAAGAGACCCAGTACTTC
TRBJ2-1	TRBV6-2/TRBV6-3	.	14	.	CASSRTGFDNEQFF	TGTGCCAGCAGCCGTACGGGGTTCGACAATGAGCAGTTCTTC
TRBJ1-2	TRBV28	.	13	.	CASSLVGSEGYTF	TGTGCCAGCAGTTTAGTTGGGTCGGAGGGCTACACCTTC
TRBJ1-6	TRBV5-1	TRBD1	15	.	CASSFGQGDNSPLHF	TGCGCCAGCAGCTTTGGACAGGGGGACAATTCACCCCTCCACTTT
TRBJ2-2	TRBV5-1	TRBD2	17	.	CASKKDRGLAGSGELFF	TGCGCCAGCAAGAAAGACAGGGGACTAGCGGGCTCCGGGGAGCTGTTTTTT
TRBJ1-1	TRBV6-5	.	15	.	CASSPGLIRGTEAFF	TGTGCCAGCAGTCCGGGTTTGATACGAGGAACTGAAGCTTTCTTT
TRBJ2-1	TRBV10-2	.	14	once	CASTAGSSYNEQFF	TGCGCCAGCACGGCGGGGTCCTCCTACAATGAGCAGTTCTTC
TRBJ1-2	TRBV19	.	13	.	CASSAGLAMGYTF	TGTGCCAGTAGTGCCGGACTCGCTATGGGCTACACCTTC
TRBJ2-5	TRBV29-1	.	12	.	CSVGGDLETQYF	TGCAGCGTTGGCGGGGACCTAGAGACCCAGTACTTC
TRBJ2-1	TRBV6-5	.	16	once	CASSYVRNRGRNEQFF	TGTGCCAGCAGTTACGTGAGGAACCGCGGAAGGAATGAGCAGTTCTTC
TRBJ2-1	TRBV7-9	TRBD2	16	.	CASSLDGLAGSNEQFF	TGTGCCAGCAGCTTAGACGGTCTAGCGGGCAGCAATGAGCAGTTCTTC
TRBJ2-7	TRBV7-2	.	16	.	CASSNRGTVSVYEQYF	TGTGCCAGCAGCAATAGGGGGACGGTGTCCGTCTACGAGCAGTACTTC
TRBJ2-1	TRBV24-1	TRBD1	16	.	CATSDFGTGGLDEQFF	TGTGCCACCAGTGATTTTGGGACAGGGGGCTTAGATGAGCAGTTCTTC
TRBJ1-6	TRBV20-1	.	15	few	CSASYSTVGNSPLHF	TGCAGTGCTAGTTATTCGACGGTGGGCAATTCACCCCTCCACTTT
TRBJ1-5	TRBV19	TRBD1	13	.	CASSIGITTGLHF	TGTGCCAGTAGTATAGGGATTACGACAGGGTTGCATTTT
TRBJ2-2	TRBV11-2	.	15	.	CASSLDPAITGELFF	TGTGCCAGCAGCTTAGATCCAGCGATCACCGGGGAGCTGTTTTTT
TRBJ2-1	TRBV10-3	TRBD1	14	.	CAISDRTGGNEQFF	TGTGCCATCAGTGATAGGACAGGGGGCAATGAGCAGTTCTTC
TRBJ2-1	TRBV7-2	TRBD2	14	.	CASSDRTSGNEQFF	TGTGCCAGCAGCGACCGGACTAGCGGCAATGAGCAGTTCTTC
TRBJ2-7	TRBV28	TRBD1	14	.	CASRRQGLSYEQYF	TGTGCCAGCAGAAGACAGGGCCTTTCCTACGAGCAGTACTTC
TRBJ2-2	TRBV18	TRBD2	17	.	CASSPLGLAGETGELFF	TGTGCCAGCTCACCCCTGGGACTAGCGGGAGAAACCGGGGAGCTGTTTTTT
TRBJ1-4	TRBV28	.	14	.	CASNRGSANEKLFF	TGTGCCAGCAATAGGGGGTCGGCTAATGAAAAACTGTTTTTT
TRBJ2-2	TRBV5-6	TRBD2	15	many	CASSLYGLATGELFF	TGTGCCAGCAGCTTGTACGGACTAGCCACCGGGGAGCTGTTTTTT
TRBJ2-1	TRBV7-2	.	15	.	CASSYQRVIYNEQFF	TGTGCCAGCAGCTATCAGCGGGTGATCTACAATGAGCAGTTCTTC
TRBJ1-4	TRBV15	.	16	.	CATSRGRGNPAEKLFF	TGTGCCACCAGCAGGGGCCGGGGGAACCCCGCTGAAAAACTGTTTTTT
TRBJ1-1	TRBV6-2/TRBV6-3	.	15	few	CASSPPGARNTEAFF	TGTGCCAGCAGCCCTCCAGGGGCTCGGAACACTGAAGCTTTCTTT
TRBJ2-1	TRBV10-3	.	14	.	CAMGADSARYEQFF	TGTGCCATGGGCGCGGACTCCGCTAGATATGAGCAGTTCTTC